This T cell receptor beta chain is drawn from a study of shared T cell receptors in the human thymus. CDR1 and CDR2 (germline): SGHRS, YFSETQ. CDR3 size: 16 residues. The V and J ends lost 4 bases and 0 bases, in that order; junction bases with no gene match: 7. Only in-frame clones appear in the TCRdb table, and some are missing; sequencing was by immunoSEQ multiplex PCR. Of about 660,000 clones in the sample, roughly 90% were seen once. These data were also filed under a second study, of human thymus T cells. This second study says: What appeared biased in thymic and blood repertoires was the usage of V and J genes.

V is TRBV5-1 and J is TRBJ1-1; 9 bases align to TRBD1. The sample comprised thymocytes. The sequence came from a boy less than two years old with a congenital heart defect. CDR3 in amino acids: CASSLRQGGMNTEAFF. DNA of the CDR3: TGCGCCAGCAGCCTCCGACAGGGGGGGATGAACACTGAAGCTTTCTTT.